The 27 T cell receptor beta chains given below trace back to one sample, sequenced in a study of blood T cell repertoires in COVID-19. Libraries were prepared by immunoSEQ multiplex PCR; TCRdb keeps only in-frame clonotypes and omits some of them. Of 300,000 or so clones listed, 87% were seen once; the top ten hold approximately 1.6%. Sequenced material: peripheral blood. Source of these receptors: a woman between 40 and 50 years old who had recovered from COVID-19.

The rearrangement joins TRBV6-5 to TRBJ2-7; the D gene is possibly TRBD1 (5 bases). The CDR3 contains 14 residues. V lost 2 bases and J 3 bases, leaving 11 bases between the germline ends. Germline V lookup: CDR1 MNHEY, CDR2 SVGAGI. CDR3 protein: CASSYGRAVYEQYF. The CDR3, as DNA: TGTGCCAGCAGTTACGGCAGGGCGGTCTACGAGCAGTACTTC.

The chain employs TRBV2 and TRBJ1-1, with D hard to call. CDR3 length equals 10 residues. Germline values: CDR1 SNHLY, CDR2 FYNNEI. Deletions cut 0 bases from V and 10 bases from J, with 3 bases between. CDR3 residues: CASSEARAFF. For the CDR3, the DNA is TGTGCCAGCAGTGAAGCGCGAGCTTTCTTT.

The chain joins TRBV2 to TRBJ2-5; the match to TRBD2 covers 7 bases. The CDR3 has 12 amino acids. V lost 7 bases, J lost 5 bases, and 4 bases stayed unmatched. From germline, CDR1 is SNHLY and CDR2 FYNNEI. The CDR3 DNA reads as TGTGCCAGCATCCCGGGGGGTGAGACCCAGTACTTC. This encodes CASIPGGETQYF.

V and J are TRBV11-1 and TRBJ2-4; maybe TRBD2 (6 bases). Germline-derived CDR1 and CDR2 are SGHAT and FQDESV (reference sequence). The CDR3 consists of 13 residues. V lost 7 bases to trimming and J lost 8 bases, with 15 bases between them. The CDR3 DNA reads TGTGCCAGCACCCGGGGCAGGGAGGACATTCAGTACTTC. Translation: CASTRGREDIQYF.

This chain connects TRBV24-1 to TRBJ1-2; D ambiguous. CDR1 and CDR2 from the germline V gene are KGHDR and SFDVKD. There are 13 residues in the CDR3. V was cut by 3 bases and J by 6 bases, with 10 bases left in between. The CDR3 here is CATSDDHGDGYTF. The CDR3 nucleotides are TGTGCCACCAGTGATGACCACGGGGATGGCTACACCTTC.

This chain joins TRBV9 and TRBJ2-1, with 8 bases that match TRBD1. The germline CDR1 and CDR2 sequences are SGDLS and YYNGEE. The V gene end was trimmed by 4 bases and the J gene end by 0 bases; junction bases not matched to a gene: 9. CDR3 size: 17 residues. The CDR3 bases are TGTGCCAGCAGCTTACAGGGGGGCCTAGTCTCCTACAATGAGCAGTTCTTC. Residues: CASSLQGGLVSYNEQFF.

The genes are TRBV10-2 and TRBJ2-3, with 7 bases identical to TRBD2. Looked up from germline, CDR1 is WSHSY and CDR2 is SAAADI. The ends lost 5 bases at V and 2 bases at J; junction bases unmatched: 16. The CDR3 totals 18 residues. CDR3 sequence reads: CASSLSSGYIKDTDTQYF. The CDR3, as DNA: TGCGCCAGCAGTCTTTCTAGCGGCTACATCAAAGACACAGATACGCAGTATTTT.

CDR3 nucleotide sequence: TGTGCCAGCAGTGGTGGACTAGCGGGGGGTCTTTGGCAGTTCTTC. The encoded protein is CASSGGLAGGLWQFF. J is TRBJ2-1 and V is TRBV2, with 14 bases lining up with TRBD2. This CDR3 has 15 residues. V was pared by 4 bases and J by 12 bases, with 8 bases of the junction left unmatched. Looked up from germline, CDR1 is SNHLY and CDR2 is FYNNEI.

The rearrangement uses TRBV7-2 and TRBJ1-1; D possibly corresponds to TRBD1 (6 bases). The CDR3 is 14 residues long. V was shortened by 5 bases and J by 1 base, with 11 bases between the two germline ends. CDR1 and CDR2 from the germline V gene are SGHTA and FQGNSA. The CDR3 DNA reads as TGTGCCAGCAGCCCCAGAGGGGGGAACACTGAAGCTTTCTTT. Protein sequence: CASSPRGGNTEAFF.

Remarks on this clone: The same CDR3 is also encoded by other DNA sequences in this sample. The chain is built from TRBV12-3 or TRBV12-4 and TRBJ1-1; D remains unclear. V was pared by 6 bases and J by 3 bases, with 5 bases between. The CDR3 is 11 residues long. CDR3 nucleotide sequence: TGTGCCAGCAGCCTATACACTGAAGCTTTCTTT. As protein: CASSLYTEAFF.

The J gene is TRBJ1-1, the V gene TRBV15, with D maybe TRBD1 (6 bases). The CDR3 sequence is 14 residues long. Trimming took off 0 bases at V and 4 bases at J, with 9 bases between the two ends. In germline, CDR1 is LNHNV, CDR2 YYDKDF (reference sequence). DNA of the CDR3: TGTGCCACCAGCAGAGATATACAGGGCACTGAAGCTTTCTTT. Translating gives CATSRDIQGTEAFF.

V gene TRBV5-5 combines with J gene TRBJ1-1; perhaps TRBD1 as D (5 bases). Trimming took off 2 bases at V and 2 bases at J, with 16 bases between the two ends. The CDR3 extends over 16 amino acids. CDR1 and CDR2 from the germline V gene are SGHKS and YYEKEE (reference sequence). This CDR3 is CASSFRPGRTNTEAFF. In nucleotides, the CDR3 is TGTGCCAGCAGCTTTAGGCCAGGACGGACAAACACTGAAGCTTTCTTT.

DNA of the CDR3: TGCGCCAGCAGCTTGGGTCCGGCCCTGGGCCCAGATACGCAGTATTTT. Its translation: CASSLGPALGPDTQYF. This chain connects TRBV5-1 to TRBJ2-3; D remains unclear. CDR1 and CDR2 from the germline V gene are SGHRS and YFSETQ. This CDR3 has 16 amino acids. V was trimmed by 0 bases and J by 4 bases, leaving 15 bases between them. The whole variable domain, remainder taken from reference TRBV5-1 and TRBJ2-3, is KAGVTQTPRYLIKTRGQQVTLSCSPISGHRSVSWYQQTPGQGLQFLFEYFSETQRNKGNFPGRFSGRQFSNSRSEMNVSTLELGDSALYLCASSLGPALGPDTQYFGPGTRLTVL.

This chain connects TRBV5-4 to TRBJ1-2; D is perhaps TRBD1 (5 bases). This CDR3 has 17 residues. Germline loops: CDR1 SGHNT, CDR2 YYREEE (reference sequence). V lost 3 bases to trimming and J lost 5 bases, with 23 bases between them. The CDR3: CASSSGDSRAIKYGYTF. As DNA, the CDR3 is TGTGCCAGCAGCTCCGGAGATAGCAGGGCAATAAAGTATGGCTACACCTTC.

This clone was recorded only once. The junction and the germline gene differ at one end; a read error may be behind it. The chain links TRBV20-1 to TRBJ1-2, with unresolved D. The CDR3 is 9 residues long. CDR1 and CDR2 from the germline V gene are DFQATT and SNEGSKA (reference sequence). Here the CDR3 DNA reads TGTGGAGACTACTATGGCTACACCTTC. Its translation is CGDYYGYTF.

The rearrangement uses TRBV5-1 and TRBJ1-1; TRBD1 aligns across 10 bases. The trim removed 4 bases at V and 5 bases at J, leaving 11 bases unmatched. The V gene's germline CDR1 is SGHRS and CDR2 YFSETQ. The CDR3 is 16 residues long. Here the CDR3 DNA reads TGCGCCAGCAGCCTTAGACCCGGACAGGGGGGTACTGAAGCTTTCTTT. Its translation: CASSLRPGQGGTEAFF.

The chain has TRBV6-5 and TRBJ2-7, with a weak D call TRBD1 (5 bases). The CDR3 is 15 residues long. CDR1 is MNHEY, CDR2 SVGAGI, per germline. V lost 0 bases to trimming and J lost 3 bases, with 12 bases between them. This CDR3 is CASSYSTQELYEQYF. The CDR3 nucleotides are TGTGCCAGCAGTTACTCGACACAGGAGCTCTACGAGCAGTACTTC.

The gene calls are TRBV11-2 and TRBJ2-5; 13 positions agree with TRBD2. V was pared by 1 base and J by 5 bases, with 7 bases of the junction left unmatched. CDR1 is SGHAT, CDR2 FQNNGV, per germline. The length of the CDR3 is 17 residues. In DNA form, the CDR3 reads TGTGCCAGCAGCTTAGTAGGGGGGACTAGCGGGGCGGAGACCCAGTACTTC. It yields the protein CASSLVGGTSGAETQYF.

The rearrangement links TRBV19 to TRBJ2-1, with 9 nucleotides matching TRBD2. Germline assignment: CDR1 LNHDA and CDR2 SQIVND (reference sequence). CDR3 length: 15 residues. Losses at the gene ends were 3 bases for V and 6 bases for J; bases not matched to a gene: 6. The CDR3 bases are TGTGCCAGTAGTATCCCTAGCGGGGACCGCAATGAGCAGTTCTTC. Residues: CASSIPSGDRNEQFF. Full variable domain (remainder filled in from reference TRBV19 and TRBJ2-1): DGGITQSPKYLFRKEGQNVTLSCEQNLNHDAMYWYRQDPGQGLRLIYYSQIVNDFQKGDIAEGYSVSREKKESFPLTVTSAQKNPTAFYLCASSIPSGDRNEQFFGPGTRLTVL.

The chain has TRBV4-1 and TRBJ2-7, with 7 bases matching TRBD1. CDR3 length: 15 amino acids. Germline-derived CDR1 and CDR2 are MGHRA and YSYEKL. After removal of 3 bases from V and 2 bases from J, the junction contained 7 bases not matched to a gene. The CDR3 nucleotides are TGCGCCAGCAGCCAGACAGGGACACCGGCCTACGAGCAGTACTTC. It encodes CASSQTGTPAYEQYF.

The V call is TRBV5-1, the J call TRBJ2-1; D unclear. This CDR3 region has 12 residues. V was pared by 1 base and J by 8 bases, with 7 bases between. Germline lookup yields CDR1 SGHRS and CDR2 YFSETQ. CDR3 sequence: CASSLLLDEQFF. CDR3 DNA sequence: TGCGCCAGCAGCTTGCTTCTAGATGAGCAGTTCTTC.

J is TRBJ1-2 and V is TRBV7-9; D might be TRBD1 (6 bases). V shed 4 bases and J shed 1 base, with 13 bases lying between them. Per germline, CDR1 SEHNR and CDR2 FQNEAQ (reference sequence). This CDR3 has 15 residues. The CDR3 bases are TGTGCCAGCAGCTATACCGGGACAAGTAACTATGGCTACACCTTC. Its protein product is CASSYTGTSNYGYTF.

The chain employs TRBV19 and TRBJ1-1; D unresolved. The germline V and J ends were trimmed by 10 bases and 1 base, with 13 bases remaining between them. This CDR3 has 13 residues. The V gene's germline CDR1 is LNHDA and CDR2 SQIVND (reference sequence). CDR3 protein: CATRRRGNTEAFF. CDR3 sequence (DNA): TGTGCCACCCGCCGTCGGGGGAACACTGAAGCTTTCTTT.

The genes are TRBV5-5 and TRBJ1-2; D remains ambiguous. CDR1 and CDR2 from the germline V gene are SGHKS and YYEKEE (reference sequence). This CDR3 region has 13 residues. V was shortened by 1 base and J by 1 base, with 5 bases between the two germline ends. The CDR3, as DNA: TGTGCCAGCAGCTTGAACTATAACTATGGCTACACCTTC. This sequence encodes CASSLNYNYGYTF.

The V and J genes are TRBV4-1 and TRBJ1-2; tentative D call: TRBD1 (6 bases). The CDR3 consists of 15 residues. The germline V gene encodes CDR1 MGHRA and CDR2 YSYEKL. V lost 0 bases and J 9 bases, leaving 17 bases between the germline ends. CDR3 loop: CASSQDWGGLVRYTF. The CDR3 DNA reads as TGCGCCAGCAGCCAAGATTGGGGGGGCCTGGTTCGCTACACCTTC.

The rearrangement links TRBV3-1 (or the pseudogene TRBV3-2) to TRBJ1-4; D is perhaps TRBD1 (6 bases). Trimming removed 5 bases from V and 3 bases from J, with 10 bases in between. The CDR3 is 14 residues long. The V gene's germline CDR1 is LGHDT and CDR2 YNNKEL (reference sequence). The CDR3 reads CASSLTGSNEKLFF. As DNA, the CDR3 is TGTGCCAGCAGCTTGACAGGCTCTAATGAAAAACTGTTTTTT.

The chain links TRBV2 to TRBJ1-2, with D unresolved. This CDR3 has 15 residues. The V and J ends lost 0 bases and 3 bases respectively, with 11 bases between them. Germline lookup yields CDR1 SNHLY and CDR2 FYNNEI. The CDR3 here is CASSEAQQTYYGYTF. The CDR3 DNA reads TGTGCCAGCAGTGAAGCTCAACAGACCTACTATGGCTACACCTTC.